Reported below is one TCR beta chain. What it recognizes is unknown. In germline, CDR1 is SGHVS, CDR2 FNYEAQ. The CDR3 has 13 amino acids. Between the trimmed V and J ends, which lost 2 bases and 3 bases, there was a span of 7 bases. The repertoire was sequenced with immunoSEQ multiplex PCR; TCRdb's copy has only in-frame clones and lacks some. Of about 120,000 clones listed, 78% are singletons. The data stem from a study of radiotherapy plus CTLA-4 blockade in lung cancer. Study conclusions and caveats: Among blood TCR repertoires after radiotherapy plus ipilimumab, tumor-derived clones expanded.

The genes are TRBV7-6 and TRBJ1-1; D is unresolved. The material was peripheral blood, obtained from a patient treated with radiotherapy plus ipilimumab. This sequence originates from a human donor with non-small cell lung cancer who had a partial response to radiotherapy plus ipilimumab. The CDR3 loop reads CASSLPQDTEAFF. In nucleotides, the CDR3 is TGTGCCAGCAGCTTACCCCAGGACACTGAAGCTTTCTTT.